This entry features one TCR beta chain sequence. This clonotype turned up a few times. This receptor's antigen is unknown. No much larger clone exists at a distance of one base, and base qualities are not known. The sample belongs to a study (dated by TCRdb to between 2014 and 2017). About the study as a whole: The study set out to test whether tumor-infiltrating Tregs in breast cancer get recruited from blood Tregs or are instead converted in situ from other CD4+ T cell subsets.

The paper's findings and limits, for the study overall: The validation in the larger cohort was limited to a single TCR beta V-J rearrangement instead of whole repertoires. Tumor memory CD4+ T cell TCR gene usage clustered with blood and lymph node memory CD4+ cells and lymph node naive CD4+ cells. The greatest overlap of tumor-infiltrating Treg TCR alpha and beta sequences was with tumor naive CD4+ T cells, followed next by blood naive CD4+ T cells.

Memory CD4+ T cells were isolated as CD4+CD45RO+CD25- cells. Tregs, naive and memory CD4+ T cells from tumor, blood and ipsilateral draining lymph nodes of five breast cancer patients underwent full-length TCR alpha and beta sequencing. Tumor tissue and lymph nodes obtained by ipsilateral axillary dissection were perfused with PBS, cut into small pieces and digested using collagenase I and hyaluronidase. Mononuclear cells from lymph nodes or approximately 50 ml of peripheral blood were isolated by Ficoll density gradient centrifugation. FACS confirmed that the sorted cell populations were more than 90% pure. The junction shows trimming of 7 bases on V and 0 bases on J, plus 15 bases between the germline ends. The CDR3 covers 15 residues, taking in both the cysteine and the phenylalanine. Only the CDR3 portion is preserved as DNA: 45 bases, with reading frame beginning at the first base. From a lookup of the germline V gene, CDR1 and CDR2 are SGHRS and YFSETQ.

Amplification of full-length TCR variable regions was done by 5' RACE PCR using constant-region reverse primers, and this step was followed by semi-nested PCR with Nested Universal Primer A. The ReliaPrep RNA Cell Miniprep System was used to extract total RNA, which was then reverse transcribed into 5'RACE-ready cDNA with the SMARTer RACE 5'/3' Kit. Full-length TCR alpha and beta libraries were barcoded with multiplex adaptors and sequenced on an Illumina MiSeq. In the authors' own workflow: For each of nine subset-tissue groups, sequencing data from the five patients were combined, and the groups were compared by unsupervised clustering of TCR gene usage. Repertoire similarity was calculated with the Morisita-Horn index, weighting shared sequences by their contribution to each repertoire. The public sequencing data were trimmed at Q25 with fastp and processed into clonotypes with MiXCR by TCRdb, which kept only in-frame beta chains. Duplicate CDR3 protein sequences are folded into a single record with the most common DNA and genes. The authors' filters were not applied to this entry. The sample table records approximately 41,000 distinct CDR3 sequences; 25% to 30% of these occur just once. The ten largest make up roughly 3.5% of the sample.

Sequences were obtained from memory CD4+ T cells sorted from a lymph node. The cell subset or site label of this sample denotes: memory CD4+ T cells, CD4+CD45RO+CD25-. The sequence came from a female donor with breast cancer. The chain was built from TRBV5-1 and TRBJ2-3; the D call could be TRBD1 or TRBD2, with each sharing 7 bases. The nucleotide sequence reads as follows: TGCGCCAGCTCCCAGGGGGGGGCTAGCACAGATACGCAGTATTTT. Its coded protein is CASSQGGASTDTQYF.